The sequence of this T cell receptor beta chain was determined in a study of T-cell reconstitution after alpha-beta-depleted transplantation in children. Regarding this clonotype: Antigen: not known.

There are 15 residues in the CDR3. Looked up from germline, CDR1 is MDHEN and CDR2 is SYDVKM. V was clipped by 5 bases and J by 5 bases, with 15 bases between them. Whole-study findings and limits: At the one-year point after transplant, T-cell counts and TCRbeta diversity were found to come mostly from T cells that had been newly produced. Reportedly, only several hundred clones from non-depleted graft cells drove alpha-beta T-cell counts at about two months. Surviving recipient T cells and thymic progenitors produced the high day-60 TCRbeta diversity seen in some patients.

Unique molecular identifiers were incorporated during preparation of the TCRbeta library. TCRdb re-derived calls from the PCR reads in MiXCR, one entry per CDR3 protein. Here the sample spans about 980,000 distinct CDR3 sequences, around 30% being singletons. V gene TRBV28 combines with J gene TRBJ2-2; D gene uncertain. Sequenced material: PBMCs, mostly from graft donor cells, taken 360 days after TCRalphabeta/CD19-depleted stem cell transplant. This TCR derives from a boy younger than two who had a stem cell transplant for SCID, so the T cells may come from the graft donor. The CDR3 nucleotides read TGTGCCAGCAGTCCCTCCGGCACGCGAACCGGGGAGCTGTTTTTT. The encoded protein is CASSPSGTRTGELFF.